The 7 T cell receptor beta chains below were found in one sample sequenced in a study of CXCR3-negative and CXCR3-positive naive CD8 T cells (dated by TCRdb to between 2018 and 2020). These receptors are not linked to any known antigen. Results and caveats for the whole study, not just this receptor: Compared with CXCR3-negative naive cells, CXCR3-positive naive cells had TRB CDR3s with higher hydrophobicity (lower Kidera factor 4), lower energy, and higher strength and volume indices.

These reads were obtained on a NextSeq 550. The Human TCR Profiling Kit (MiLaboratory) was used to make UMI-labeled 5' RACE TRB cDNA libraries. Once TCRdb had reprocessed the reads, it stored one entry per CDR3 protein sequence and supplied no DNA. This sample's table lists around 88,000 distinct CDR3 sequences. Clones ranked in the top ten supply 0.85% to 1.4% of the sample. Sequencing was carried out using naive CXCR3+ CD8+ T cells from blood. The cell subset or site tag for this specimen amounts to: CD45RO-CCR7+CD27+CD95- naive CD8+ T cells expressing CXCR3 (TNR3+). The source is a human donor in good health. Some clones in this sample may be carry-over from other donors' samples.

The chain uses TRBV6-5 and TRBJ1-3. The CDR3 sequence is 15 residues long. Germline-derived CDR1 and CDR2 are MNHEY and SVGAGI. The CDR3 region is CASSYSGSSGNTIYF.

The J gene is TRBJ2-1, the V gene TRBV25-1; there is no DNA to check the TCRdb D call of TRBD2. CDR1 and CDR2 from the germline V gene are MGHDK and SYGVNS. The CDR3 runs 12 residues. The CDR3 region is CASSEEGIEQFF.

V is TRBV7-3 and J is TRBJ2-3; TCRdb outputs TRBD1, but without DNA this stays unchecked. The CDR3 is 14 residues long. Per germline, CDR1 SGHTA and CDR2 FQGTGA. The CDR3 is CASSPGQGAYTQYF.

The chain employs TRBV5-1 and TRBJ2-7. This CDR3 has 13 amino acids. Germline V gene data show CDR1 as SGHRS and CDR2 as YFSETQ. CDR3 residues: CASSSGRPYEQYF.

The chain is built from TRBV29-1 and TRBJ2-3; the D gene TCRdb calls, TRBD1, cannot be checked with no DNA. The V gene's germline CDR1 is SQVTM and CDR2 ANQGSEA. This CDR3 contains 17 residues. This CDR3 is CSVEDPRDRTPTDTQYF.

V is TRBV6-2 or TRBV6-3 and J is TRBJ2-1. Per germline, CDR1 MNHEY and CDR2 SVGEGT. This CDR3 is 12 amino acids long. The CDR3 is CASSYFYNEQFF.

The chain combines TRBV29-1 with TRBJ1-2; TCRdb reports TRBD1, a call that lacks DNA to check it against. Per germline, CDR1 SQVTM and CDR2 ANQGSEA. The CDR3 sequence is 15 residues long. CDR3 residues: CSVETAQTDSYGYTF.